The entry below gives a single T cell receptor (beta chain) sequence along with its context. The ends were cut back, 6 bases at V and 3 bases at J, with 17 bases in the middle. Germline CDR1 is MNHEY and CDR2 is SVGAGI. CDR3 length: 15 amino acids. The sample is drawn from a study of blood T cell repertoires in COVID-19. Assay used: immunoSEQ multiplex PCR; TCRdb lists only in-frame clones, some missing. The table includes 95,000 to 110,000 clones, 84% detected once. Sequencing was done on a sample of peripheral blood. The receptor was isolated from a man aged 60 to 69 with acute or convalescent COVID-19. The genes are TRBV6-5 and TRBJ2-5; weak D call: TRBD2 (6 bases). CDR3 in DNA: TGTGCCAGCAGAGGATTTGGACGGGGGAAAGAGACCCAGTACTTC. It is translated as CASRGFGRGKETQYF.